This T cell receptor beta chain was identified in a study of blood T cell repertoires in COVID-19. Overall study: COVID-19 samples from acute and convalescent phases originated in the United States, Italy and Spain. In each case, the material was cDNA or gDNA derived from T cells, B-cell-depleted T cells, or PBMCs.

This CDR3 has 16 amino acids. Germline V gives CDR1 SGHTA, CDR2 FQGNSA. Trimming removed 5 bases from V and 6 bases from J; junction bases left unmatched: 11. Original data processing: Amplification of reference gene primers provided the estimated nucleated cell counts. TCRdb keeps only in-frame clones here, not all; method: immunoSEQ multiplex PCR. For V, J and clone size, that table is used; D and trimming come from the DNA. The sample includes fewer than 150,000 clones, 81% seen only once; the top ten take approximately 1.5%. Material for sequencing was peripheral blood. This rearrangement joins TRBV7-2 to TRBJ1-4; 8 nucleotides align to TRBD1. The receptor's source is a man aged 50 to 59 with acute or convalescent COVID-19. As DNA, the CDR3 is TGTGCCAGCAGCACCTTAGGACAGGGAAGCGATGAAAAACTGTTTTTT. This gives the protein CASSTLGQGSDEKLFF.